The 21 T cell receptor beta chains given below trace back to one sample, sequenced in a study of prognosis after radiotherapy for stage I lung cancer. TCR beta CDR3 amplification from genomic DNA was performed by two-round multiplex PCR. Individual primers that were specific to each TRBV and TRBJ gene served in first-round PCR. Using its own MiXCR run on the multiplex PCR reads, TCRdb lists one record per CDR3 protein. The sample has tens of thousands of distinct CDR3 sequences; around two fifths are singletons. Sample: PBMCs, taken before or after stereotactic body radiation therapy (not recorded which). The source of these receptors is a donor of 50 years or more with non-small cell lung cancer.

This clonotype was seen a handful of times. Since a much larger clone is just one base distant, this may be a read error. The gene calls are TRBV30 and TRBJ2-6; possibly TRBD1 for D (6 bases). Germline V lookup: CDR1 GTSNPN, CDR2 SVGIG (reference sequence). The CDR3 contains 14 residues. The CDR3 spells CAWGGHSGAKVLTF. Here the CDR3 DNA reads TGTGCCTGGGGGGGCCACTCTGGGGCCAAAGTCCTGACTTTC.

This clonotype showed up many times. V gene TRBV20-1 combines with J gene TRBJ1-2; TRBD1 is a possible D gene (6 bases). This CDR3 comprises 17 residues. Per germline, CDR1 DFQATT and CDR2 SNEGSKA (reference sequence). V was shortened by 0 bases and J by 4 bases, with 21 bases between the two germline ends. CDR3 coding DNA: TGCAGTGCTAGAGACCCCACGGACAGCCAAGGTGGCTATGGCTACACCTTC. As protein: CSARDPTDSQGGYGYTF.

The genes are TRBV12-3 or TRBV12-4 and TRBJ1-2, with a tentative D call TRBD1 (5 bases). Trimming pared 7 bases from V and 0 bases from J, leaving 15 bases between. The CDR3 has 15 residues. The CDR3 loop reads CASTRTGQTNYGYTF. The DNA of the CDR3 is TGTGCCAGCACCCGAACAGGCCAGACTAACTATGGCTACACCTTC.

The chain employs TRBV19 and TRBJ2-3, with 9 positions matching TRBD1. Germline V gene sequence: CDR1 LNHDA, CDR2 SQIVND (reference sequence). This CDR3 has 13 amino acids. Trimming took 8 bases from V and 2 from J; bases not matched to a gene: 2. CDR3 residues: CASGTGITDTQYF. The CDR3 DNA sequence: TGTGCCAGTGGGACAGGGATCACAGATACGCAGTATTTT.

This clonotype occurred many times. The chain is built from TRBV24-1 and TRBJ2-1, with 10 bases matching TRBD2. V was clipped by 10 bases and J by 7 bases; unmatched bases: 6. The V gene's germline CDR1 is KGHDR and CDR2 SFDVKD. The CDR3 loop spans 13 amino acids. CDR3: CATSSGLANEQFF. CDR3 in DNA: TGTGCCACGTCCTCGGGACTAGCGAATGAGCAGTTCTTC.

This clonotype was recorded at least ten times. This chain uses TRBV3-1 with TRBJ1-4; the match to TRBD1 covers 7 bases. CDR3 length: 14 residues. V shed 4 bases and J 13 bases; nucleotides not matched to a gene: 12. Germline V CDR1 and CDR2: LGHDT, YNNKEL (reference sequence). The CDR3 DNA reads TGTGCCAGCAGCCGCGAATCCCTGACAGGGTCACTGTTTTTT. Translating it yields CASSRESLTGSLFF.

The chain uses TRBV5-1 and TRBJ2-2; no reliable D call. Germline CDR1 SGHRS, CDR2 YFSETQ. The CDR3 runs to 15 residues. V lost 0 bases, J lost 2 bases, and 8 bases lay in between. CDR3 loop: CASSLVTANTGELFF. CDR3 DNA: TGCGCCAGCAGCTTGGTTACAGCTAACACCGGGGAGCTGTTTTTT.

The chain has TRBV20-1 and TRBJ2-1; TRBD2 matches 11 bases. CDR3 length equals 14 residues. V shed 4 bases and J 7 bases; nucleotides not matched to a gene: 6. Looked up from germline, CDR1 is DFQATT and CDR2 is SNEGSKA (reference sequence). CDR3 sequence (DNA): TGCAGTGCTAAACTAGCGGGAGTTTCTAATGAGCAGTTCTTC. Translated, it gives CSAKLAGVSNEQFF.

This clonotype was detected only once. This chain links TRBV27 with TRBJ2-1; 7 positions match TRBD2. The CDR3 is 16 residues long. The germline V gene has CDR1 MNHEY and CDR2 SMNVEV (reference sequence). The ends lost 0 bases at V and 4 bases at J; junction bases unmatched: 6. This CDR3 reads CASSLSPGRRYNEQFF. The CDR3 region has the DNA TGTGCCAGCAGTTTATCCCCCGGGAGGAGATACAATGAGCAGTTCTTC.

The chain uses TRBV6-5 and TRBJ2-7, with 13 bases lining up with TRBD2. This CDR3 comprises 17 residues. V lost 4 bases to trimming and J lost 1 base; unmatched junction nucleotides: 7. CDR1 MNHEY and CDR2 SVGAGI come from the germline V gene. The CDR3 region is CASSFPRTSGSSYEQYF. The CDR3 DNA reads TGTGCCAGCAGTTTCCCCCGGACTAGCGGGAGTTCCTACGAGCAGTACTTC.

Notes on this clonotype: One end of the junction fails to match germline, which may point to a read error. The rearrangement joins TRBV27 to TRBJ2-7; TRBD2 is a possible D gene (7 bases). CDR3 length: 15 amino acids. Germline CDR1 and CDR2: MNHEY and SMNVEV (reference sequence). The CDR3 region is CASSWFRGGGYEHYF. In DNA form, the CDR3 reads TGTGCCAGCAGTTGGTTTAGGGGCGGGGGCTACGAGCATTACTTC.

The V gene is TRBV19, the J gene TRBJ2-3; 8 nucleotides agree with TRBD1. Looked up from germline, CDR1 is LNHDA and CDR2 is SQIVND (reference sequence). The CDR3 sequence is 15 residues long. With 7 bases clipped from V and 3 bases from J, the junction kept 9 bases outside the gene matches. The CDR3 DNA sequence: TGTGCCAGTACCGCAGGACAGGGAAGAACAGATACGCAGTATTTT. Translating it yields CASTAGQGRTDTQYF.

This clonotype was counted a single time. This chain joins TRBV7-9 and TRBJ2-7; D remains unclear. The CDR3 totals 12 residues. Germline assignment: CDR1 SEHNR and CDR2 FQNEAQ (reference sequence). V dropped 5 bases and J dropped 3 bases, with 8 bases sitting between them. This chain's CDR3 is CASSPLGYEQYF. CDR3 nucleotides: TGTGCCAGCAGCCCTCTAGGCTACGAGCAGTACTTC.

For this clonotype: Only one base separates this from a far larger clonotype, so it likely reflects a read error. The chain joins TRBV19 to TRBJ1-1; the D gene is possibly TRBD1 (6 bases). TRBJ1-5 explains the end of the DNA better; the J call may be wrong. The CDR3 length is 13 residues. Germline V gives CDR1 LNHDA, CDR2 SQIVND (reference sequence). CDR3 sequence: CASSMGRTDTQHF. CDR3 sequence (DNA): TGTGCCAGTAGTATGGGGAGGACAGATACGCAGCATTTT.

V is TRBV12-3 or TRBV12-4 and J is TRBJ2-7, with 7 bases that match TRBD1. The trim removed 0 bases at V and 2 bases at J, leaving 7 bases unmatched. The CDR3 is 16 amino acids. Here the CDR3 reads CASSLAGTVNPYEQYF. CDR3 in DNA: TGTGCCAGCAGTTTAGCCGGGACAGTTAATCCCTACGAGCAGTACTTC.

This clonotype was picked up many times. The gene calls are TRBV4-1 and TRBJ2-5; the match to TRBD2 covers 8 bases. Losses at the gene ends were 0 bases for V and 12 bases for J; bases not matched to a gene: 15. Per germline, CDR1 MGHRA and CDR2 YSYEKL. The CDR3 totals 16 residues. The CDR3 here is CASSQEMRGGPNWKYF. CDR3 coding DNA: TGCGCCAGCAGCCAAGAGATGCGCGGGGGGCCCAATTGGAAGTACTTC.

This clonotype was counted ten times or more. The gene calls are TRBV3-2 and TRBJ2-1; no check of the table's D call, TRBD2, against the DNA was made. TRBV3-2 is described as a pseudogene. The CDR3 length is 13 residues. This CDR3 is CASTSGGYNEQFF. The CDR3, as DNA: TGTGCCAGCACTAGCGGGGGGTACAATGAGCAGTTCTTC.

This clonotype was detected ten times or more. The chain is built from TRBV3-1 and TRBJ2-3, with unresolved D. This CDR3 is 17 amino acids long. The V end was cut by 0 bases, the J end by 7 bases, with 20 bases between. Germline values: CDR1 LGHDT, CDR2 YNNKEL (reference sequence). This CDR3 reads CASSQDPSGRKQYTQYF. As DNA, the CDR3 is TGTGCCAGCAGCCAAGATCCGTCAGGTAGGAAGCAATATACGCAGTATTTT.

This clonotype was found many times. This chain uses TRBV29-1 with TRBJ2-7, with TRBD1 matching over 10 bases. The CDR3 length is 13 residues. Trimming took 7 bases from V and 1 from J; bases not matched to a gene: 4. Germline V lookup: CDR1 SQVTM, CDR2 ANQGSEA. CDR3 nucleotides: TGCAGCGGGGACAGGGGTCGTTCCTACGAGCAGTACTTC. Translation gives CSGDRGRSYEQYF.

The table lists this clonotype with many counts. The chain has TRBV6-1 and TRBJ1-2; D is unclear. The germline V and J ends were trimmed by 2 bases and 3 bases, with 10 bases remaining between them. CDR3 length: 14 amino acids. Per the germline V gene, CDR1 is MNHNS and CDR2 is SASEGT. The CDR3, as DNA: TGTGCCAGCAGTGAAAGGAGGGCGGACTATGGCTACACCTTC. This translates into CASSERRADYGYTF.

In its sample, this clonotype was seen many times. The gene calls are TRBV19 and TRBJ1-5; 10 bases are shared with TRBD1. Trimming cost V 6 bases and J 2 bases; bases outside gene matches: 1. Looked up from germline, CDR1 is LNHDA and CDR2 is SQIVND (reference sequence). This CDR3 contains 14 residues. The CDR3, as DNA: TGTGCCAGTAGCGGGACAGGGGGCAATCAGCCCCAGCATTTT. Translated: CASSGTGGNQPQHF.